A single sample is the source of the 32 T cell receptor beta chains below, sequenced in a study of glioma-infiltrating T cells. Amplification of TCR alpha and beta CDR3 regions from RNA used iRepertoire nested multiplex PCR. TCRdb re-called the multiplex PCR reads through MiXCR, storing one row per CDR3 protein. The data show 100,000 to 150,000 distinct CDR3 sequences, with around 25% seen just once and about 30% held by the top ten. Sequenced sample: glioma tissue, nonneoplastic brain tissue, or PBMCs (not recorded which). The receptor source for this set is a human donor with low-grade glioma or glioblastoma, undergoing nonglioma brain surgery, or in good health (not recorded which).

This chain joins TRBV19 and TRBJ1-5; D may be TRBD1 (5 bases). The CDR3 extends over 15 amino acids. Germline CDR1 reads LNHDA; CDR2 reads SQIVND (reference sequence). The V and J ends lost 6 bases and 0 bases respectively, with 12 bases between them. CDR3 in DNA: TGTGCCAGTAGGCCGACAGCGTATAGCAATCAGCCCCAGCATTTT. Translated: CASRPTAYSNQPQHF.

V gene TRBV6-2 or TRBV6-3 combines with J gene TRBJ2-5, with 10 bases identical to TRBD2. The trim removed 5 bases at V and 1 base at J, leaving 7 bases unmatched. Germline CDR1 reads MNHEY; CDR2 reads SVGEGT. There are 16 residues in the CDR3. The CDR3 loop is CASSDLGLAVQETQYF. DNA of the CDR3: TGTGCCAGCAGTGACCTAGGACTAGCGGTCCAAGAGACCCAGTACTTC.

The chain joins TRBV5-1 to TRBJ1-6, with D possibly being TRBD1 (6 bases). Germline-derived CDR1 and CDR2 are SGHRS and YFSETQ. The CDR3 runs to 15 residues. Trimming stripped 4 bases from V and 4 bases from J, with 12 bases between. CDR3 residues: CASSRRTVYNSPLHF. The CDR3 bases are TGCGCCAGCAGCCGGAGGACAGTGTATAATTCACCCCTCCACTTT.

This clonotype has just a few counts. V is TRBV12-3 or TRBV12-4 and J is TRBJ1-5; no clear D. V gave up 5 bases and J gave up 3 bases, with 17 bases separating them. The CDR3 runs to 16 residues. The DNA of the CDR3 is TGTGCCAGCAGTCTGTACACCGGCAGCCTCAATCAGCCCCAGCATTTT. Amino acid sequence: CASSLYTGSLNQPQHF.

Comment on this clonotype: Sequence at one end of the junction differs from germline and may be a read error. The DNA for the CDR3 is TGTGCCAGCAGTGCTACAGGGGGACCTGGAGACACCATATATTTT. Translation gives CASSATGGPGDTIYF. The chain employs TRBV27 and TRBJ1-3; 8 bases agree with TRBD1. In germline, CDR1 is MNHEY, CDR2 SMNVEV (reference sequence). This CDR3 spans 15 amino acids.

This clonotype was seen repeatedly, ten times or more. The chain recombines TRBV6-1 with TRBJ1-1, with 7 bases lining up with TRBD1. The CDR3 sequence is 13 residues long. Germline V gene lookup returns CDR1 MNHNS and CDR2 SASEGT. V lost 8 bases to trimming and J lost 5 bases; unmatched junction nucleotides: 8. The CDR3 loop reads CASCNRGGTEAFF. As DNA, the CDR3 is TGTGCCAGCTGCAACAGGGGAGGTACTGAAGCTTTCTTT.

V gene TRBV10-2 combines with J gene TRBJ2-7; the D is unclear. Trimming shortened V by 1 base and J by 0 bases, and 10 bases separated the two germline ends. The germline CDR1 and CDR2 sequences are WSHSY and SAAADI. The CDR3 contains 15 residues. CDR3 sequence reads: CASSEYGSSSYEQYV. The CDR3 DNA reads TGCGCCAGCAGTGAGTACGGGTCGAGCTCCTACGAGCAGTACGTC.

Turning to this clonotype: This may be a read error, as it is one base from a much larger clone. The chain couples TRBV6-5 to TRBJ2-3; no clear D gene. Matching the DNA end better, TRBJ1-5 makes the J call doubtful. The CDR3 is made up of 11 amino acids. Germline loops: CDR1 MNHEY, CDR2 SVGAGI. In nucleotides, the CDR3 is TGTGCCAGCAGTGACACAGATACGCAGCATTTT. Its protein product is CASSDTDTQHF.

This clonotype came up many times. This chain joins TRBV6-1 and TRBJ1-2; no clear D gene. CDR1 is MNHNS and CDR2 is SASEGT in the germline V gene. This CDR3 spans 12 amino acids. Trimming removed 11 bases at V and 3 bases at J, with 13 bases between. The CDR3 nucleotides read TGTGCCGCCTTAGGAGGCCACTATGGCTACACCTTC. The encoded protein is CAALGGHYGYTF.

The table lists this clonotype with many counts. The chain couples TRBV6-1 to TRBJ2-3; the D is unclear. V was trimmed by 5 bases and J by 4 bases, leaving 13 bases between them. CDR1 is MNHNS, CDR2 SASEGT, per germline. The length of the CDR3 is 14 residues. CDR3 sequence: CASSSQEVADTQYF. The DNA of the CDR3 is TGTGCCAGCAGTTCCCAAGAGGTGGCAGATACGCAGTATTTT.

This clonotype has a count of ten or more. The rearrangement uses TRBV3-1 and TRBJ2-1; D remains unclear. The CDR3 contains 16 residues. Trimming cost V 3 bases and J 2 bases, with 14 bases left between them. Germline values: CDR1 LGHDT, CDR2 YNNKEL (reference sequence). DNA for the CDR3: TGTGCCAGCAGCCACCTACGACTCGACGCCTACAATGAGCAGTTCTTC. Its protein is CASSHLRLDAYNEQFF.

The rearrangement links TRBV2 to TRBJ1-5; D unclear. This CDR3 has 15 residues. V gave up 4 bases and J gave up 1 base, with 11 bases separating them. CDR1 is SNHLY, CDR2 FYNNEI, per germline. The CDR3 nucleotides are TGTGCCAGCAGTGTATTGGGGAAAAGCAATCAGCCCCAGCATTTT. Its translation is CASSVLGKSNQPQHF.

The chain has TRBV10-3 and TRBJ2-5; D unresolved. The V and J ends lost 3 bases and 2 bases respectively, with 7 bases between them. Germline lookup yields CDR1 ENHRY and CDR2 SYGVKD. The CDR3 covers 13 residues. CDR3 DNA: TGTGCCATCAGTGATATGGGGCAAGAGACCCAGTACTTC. It is translated as CAISDMGQETQYF.

This clonotype occurred a few times. This chain uses TRBV20-1 with TRBJ1-4; possible D gene TRBD1, 5 bases. CDR3 length: 16 amino acids. V lost 4 bases, J lost 2 bases, and 17 bases lay in between. Germline CDR1 and CDR2: DFQATT and SNEGSKA (reference sequence). The chain's CDR3 is CSANILTGATNEKLFF. The CDR3 nucleotides read TGCAGTGCTAATATATTAACAGGCGCCACTAATGAAAAACTGTTTTTT.

V is TRBV6-2 or TRBV6-3 and J is TRBJ2-1; 9 nucleotides match TRBD1. Germline assignment: CDR1 MNHEY and CDR2 SVGEGT. CDR3 length equals 15 residues. V shed 2 bases and J 13 bases; nucleotides not matched to a gene: 12. CDR3 loop: CASSYGQGMGETQFF. CDR3 coding DNA: TGTGCCAGCAGTTACGGACAGGGGATGGGAGAGACCCAGTTCTTC.

Concerning this clonotype: Since a much larger clone is just one base distant, this may be a read error. The genes are TRBV6-1 and TRBJ2-7; 13 nucleotides line up with TRBD2. This CDR3 contains 15 residues. The germline CDR1 and CDR2 sequences are MNHNS and SASEGT. In DNA form, the CDR3 reads TGTGCCAGCAGGACTACTAGCGGGGGGGCATACGAGCAGAACGTC. Its protein is CASRTTSGGAYEQNV.

This clonotype came up a few times. The chain links TRBV19 to TRBJ2-5, with 9 bases fitting TRBD1. The germline V gene has CDR1 LNHDA and CDR2 SQIVND (reference sequence). CDR3 length: 14 amino acids. The J segment lost 2 bases and the V segment lost 7 bases, leaving 5 bases of the junction unmatched. The CDR3, as DNA: TGTGCCAGTACCCCGGACAGGGGTCAAGAGACCCAGTACTTC. Amino acid sequence: CASTPDRGQETQYF.

The J gene is TRBJ2-3, the V gene TRBV3-1, with D possibly matching TRBD2 (7 bases). The CDR3 is 18 amino acids. V lost 5 bases to trimming and J lost 7 bases, with 28 bases between them. The germline V gene has CDR1 LGHDT and CDR2 YNNKEL (reference sequence). The CDR3 DNA sequence: TGTGCCAGCAGCTTAACAATAACGCCGGGGGGCACTGAGAATACGCAGTATTTT. Translating gives CASSLTITPGGTENTQYF.

The genes are TRBV5-1 and TRBJ2-7; D is unresolved. CDR3 size: 14 residues. V lost 0 bases and J 2 bases, leaving 9 bases between the germline ends. Germline-derived CDR1 and CDR2 are SGHRS and YFSETQ. Here the CDR3 DNA reads TGCGCCAGCAGCTTGGTGGTTGGGACCTACGAGCAGTACGTC. It specifies CASSLVVGTYEQYV.

This clonotype was observed a few times. CDR3 in amino acids: CSATRRDKDYEQYV. CDR3 sequence (DNA): TGCAGTGCCACGAGGCGGGACAAGGACTACGAGCAGTACGTC. The V and J genes are TRBV20-1 and TRBJ2-7, with D perhaps given as TRBD1 or TRBD2 (6 bases each). Trimming cost V 6 bases and J 3 bases, with 18 bases left between them. The germline CDR1 and CDR2 sequences are DFQATT and SNEGSKA (reference sequence). The CDR3 contains 14 residues.

This clonotype was recorded many times. V gene TRBV25-1 combines with J gene TRBJ1-1; 8 nucleotides align to TRBD1. This CDR3 has 12 residues. Trimming at V came to 3 bases and at J to 10 bases, leaving 4 bases not matched to a gene. Looked up from germline, CDR1 is MGHDK and CDR2 is SYGVNS. The CDR3 sequence: CASSDTTGVAFF. Written as DNA, the CDR3 is TGTGCCAGCAGTGACACGACAGGGGTAGCTTTCTTT.

About this clonotype: This may be a read error, as it is one base from a much larger clone. The chain carries TRBV14 and TRBJ1-1; unclear D gene. This CDR3 has 13 residues. Per the germline V gene, CDR1 is SGHDN and CDR2 is FVKESK. V lost 1 base to trimming and J lost 12 bases, with 15 bases between them. The chain's CDR3 is CASSQVDLELSFF. The CDR3 DNA sequence: TGTGCCAGCAGCCAAGTAGACCTAGAGTTGTCTTTCTTT.

The chain employs TRBV4-1 and TRBJ2-3; D remains ambiguous. The CDR3 runs 13 residues. Germline V gene data show CDR1 as MGHRA and CDR2 as YSYEKL. Trimming cost V 2 bases and J 2 bases, with 5 bases left between them. CDR3 coding DNA: TGCGCCAGCAGCCAACCGGACACAGATACGCAGTATTTT. Translated: CASSQPDTDTQYF.

This clonotype was picked up many times. The chain combines TRBV6-1 with TRBJ1-1; 8 bases line up with TRBD1. V lost 4 bases and J lost 5; bases outside the gene matches: 6. This CDR3 is built from 14 residues. Per the germline V gene, CDR1 is MNHNS and CDR2 is SASEGT. CDR3 loop: CASSGTGFRTEAFF. CDR3 nucleotides: TGTGCCAGCAGTGGGACAGGGTTTCGGACTGAAGCTTTCTTT.

This clonotype was picked up a small number of times. This rearrangement joins TRBV20-1 to TRBJ2-5; 7 bases fit TRBD1. CDR3 size: 14 residues. With V trimmed by 2 bases and J by 3 bases, 6 bases remained unmatched. Germline V lookup: CDR1 DFQATT, CDR2 SNEGSKA (reference sequence). CDR3 amino acids: CSARIPGTEETQYF. CDR3 nucleotide sequence: TGCAGTGCTAGAATCCCCGGGACAGAAGAGACCCAGTACTTC.

As concerns this clonotype: Just one base apart from a much larger clone, this may be a read error. The chain links TRBV6-2 or TRBV6-3 to TRBJ2-3; D unclear. The J call may be mistaken, given a closer DNA end match to TRBJ2-1. Germline V lookup: CDR1 MNHEY, CDR2 SVGEGT. The CDR3 contains 13 residues. CDR3 residues: CARSYGQVKGQFF. CDR3 coding DNA: TGTGCCAGAAGTTACGGGCAGGTAAAGGGGCAGTTCTTC.

Concerning this clonotype: The conserved phenylalanine or tryptophan normally closing the CDR3 is absent here, so this likely arose from a read error. The chain couples TRBV20-1 to TRBJ1-1; 8 bases map to TRBD1. There are 14 residues in the CDR3. Germline CDR1 and CDR2: DFQATT and SNEGSKA (reference sequence). V shed 1 base and J 5 bases; nucleotides not matched to a gene: 6. The CDR3 region has the DNA TGCAGTGCTAGAGCAGGGGGCGTAGATACTGAAGCTTTCTAT. Protein sequence: CSARAGGVDTEAFY.

The chain links TRBV19 to TRBJ2-5; 12 bases align to TRBD2. CDR3 length: 16 amino acids. Looked up from germline, CDR1 is LNHDA and CDR2 is SQIVND (reference sequence). V was pared by 3 bases and J by 1 base, with 3 bases of the junction left unmatched. The CDR3 DNA sequence: TGTGCCAGTAGTATTGGACTAGCGGGGCGCCAAGAGACCCAGTACTTC. Encoded protein: CASSIGLAGRQETQYF.

This clonotype came up many times. This chain links TRBV6-6 with TRBJ2-3; 10 positions match TRBD2. Germline loops: CDR1 MNHNY, CDR2 SVGAGI (reference sequence). This CDR3 is built from 16 residues. V lost 0 bases, J lost 3 bases, and 3 bases stayed unmatched. For the CDR3, the DNA is TGTGCCAGCAGTTACTCCGGACTAGCGGTAACAGATACGCAGTATTTT. Its protein is CASSYSGLAVTDTQYF.

In this sample, this clonotype turned up many times. The V call is TRBV7-6, the J call TRBJ2-5; unclear D gene. Germline-derived CDR1 and CDR2 are SGHVS and FNYEAQ. CDR3 size: 12 residues. V was clipped by 4 bases and J by 0 bases, with 3 bases between them. The CDR3 protein is CASSSYQETQYF. CDR3 in DNA: TGTGCCAGCAGCTCGTACCAAGAGACCCAGTACTTC.

This clonotype was detected only a few times. V usage is TRBV20-1 and J usage is TRBJ2-3; maybe TRBD2 (6 bases). V was clipped by 2 bases and J by 4 bases, with 22 bases between them. CDR3 length: 17 amino acids. Germline-derived CDR1 and CDR2 are DFQATT and SNEGSKA (reference sequence). The CDR3 nucleotides are TGCAGTGCTAGACCTCGGCTCAAGGCGGGACGGGCAGATACGCAGTATTTT. It codes for CSARPRLKAGRADTQYF.

A remark on this clonotype: Being one base from a much bigger clone, this may be a read error. The rearrangement uses TRBV4-1 and TRBJ1-1; D call uncertain. There are 11 residues in the CDR3. Germline CDR1 MGHRA, CDR2 YSYEKL. The CDR3 DNA is TGCGCCAGCAGCCAAGTCAACAAGGCTTCCTTT. Translated, it gives CASSQVNKASF.